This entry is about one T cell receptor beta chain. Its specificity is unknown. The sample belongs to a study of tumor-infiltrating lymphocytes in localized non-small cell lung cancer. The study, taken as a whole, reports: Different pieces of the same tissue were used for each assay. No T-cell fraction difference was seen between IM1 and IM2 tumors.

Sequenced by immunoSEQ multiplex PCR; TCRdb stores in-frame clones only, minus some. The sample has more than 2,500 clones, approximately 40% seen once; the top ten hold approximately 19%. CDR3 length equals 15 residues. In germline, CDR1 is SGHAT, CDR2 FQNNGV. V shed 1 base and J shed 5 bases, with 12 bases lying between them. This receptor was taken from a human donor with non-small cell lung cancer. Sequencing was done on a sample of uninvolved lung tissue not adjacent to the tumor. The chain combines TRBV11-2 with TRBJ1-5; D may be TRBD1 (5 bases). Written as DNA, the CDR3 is TGTGCCAGCAGCTTAGGATCAGGGTCGCATCAGCCCCAGCATTTT. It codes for CASSLGSGSHQPQHF.